These 14 T cell receptor beta chains were sequenced from one sample in a study of blood T cells in healthy people across ages. Using a J-beta primer mix together with a sample-barcoded 5' primer, a second PCR was run for roughly 6 to 11 cycles. TCRdb reprocessed the 5' RACE reads via MiXCR and lists one record per CDR3 protein. Altogether over 1,500,000 distinct CDR3 sequences are present, about 39% being singletons, with the ten largest covering 23%. The sequencing input was blood. The receptor set was obtained from a human donor in good health.

V gene TRBV7-2 combines with J gene TRBJ2-7; D possibly corresponds to TRBD1 (5 bases). Germline-derived CDR1 and CDR2 are SGHTA and FQGNSA. CDR3 length: 14 residues. V gave up 3 bases and J gave up 2 bases, with 11 bases separating them. The chain's CDR3 is CASSFQGIPYEQYF. The CDR3 DNA reads as TGTGCCAGCAGCTTTCAGGGAATCCCCTACGAGCAGTACTTC.

This clonotype has just a few counts. The V and J genes are TRBV5-6 and TRBJ2-6; D is undetermined. The CDR3 is 16 residues long. From germline, CDR1 is SGHDT and CDR2 YYEEEE. Trimming pared 2 bases from V and 0 bases from J, leaving 9 bases between. The CDR3 coding sequence is TGTGCCAGCAGCTTCCTCCAACCCTCTGGGGCCAACGTCCTGACTTTC. Its protein is CASSFLQPSGANVLTF.

Notes on this clonotype: One junction end disagrees with the germline gene, perhaps due to a read error. V and J are TRBV12-3 or TRBV12-4 and TRBJ2-1; TRBD1 matches 8 bases. The CDR3 runs 16 residues. This CDR3 reads CASSLARGQGGREQFF. For the CDR3, the DNA is TGTGCCAGCAGTTTAGCAAGAGGACAGGGTGGTCGCGAGCAGTTTTTC.

This clonotype showed up just a few times. The chain is built from TRBV12-3 or TRBV12-4 and TRBJ2-4, with a weak D call TRBD1 (6 bases). TRBJ2-7 matches the DNA end more closely, so the J call is doubtful. CDR3 size: 14 residues. The CDR3 DNA reads as TGTGCCAGCAGGTGGGACACCGGATCTTACGAGCAGTACTTC. Translated, it gives CASRWDTGSYEQYF.

The rearrangement uses TRBV10-3 and TRBJ2-2, with no clear D. This CDR3 is 12 amino acids long. The germline gives CDR1 ENHRY, CDR2 SYGVKD. Trimming removed 10 bases at V and 0 bases at J, with 6 bases between. CDR3 bases: TGTGCCACGCACCCGAACACCGGGGAGCTGTTTTTT. Translated: CATHPNTGELFF.

This clonotype showed up just a few times. The rearrangement joins TRBV7-9 to TRBJ2-7; TRBD2 agrees at 8 bases. The CDR3 contains 14 residues. Per germline, CDR1 SEHNR and CDR2 FQNEAQ (reference sequence). V lost 2 bases and J lost 6; bases outside the gene matches: 6. CDR3 DNA sequence: TGTGCCAGCAGCTTAATAGCGGGGCTGGGCGAGCAGTACTTC. Its protein product is CASSLIAGLGEQYF.

The CDR3 sequence is CASSQNNNRASYNEQFF. In DNA, the CDR3 is TGCGCCAGCAGCCAAAACAACAACAGGGCGTCCTACAATGAGCAGTTCTTC. The J gene is TRBJ2-1, the V gene TRBV4-3, with D perhaps TRBD1 (6 bases). Trimming pared 2 bases from V and 1 base from J, leaving 15 bases between. Germline V CDR1 and CDR2: LGHNA, YSLEER. The CDR3 contains 17 residues.

The V call is TRBV5-1, the J call TRBJ2-3; 7 bases match TRBD1. CDR3 size: 15 residues. J gave up 6 bases and V 4 bases, and 11 bases lay outside the gene matches. Germline CDR1 is SGHRS and CDR2 is YFSETQ. In nucleotides, the CDR3 is TGCGCCAGCAGCACAGACAGGGCCCGGACTGATACGCAGTATTTT. Translating it yields CASSTDRARTDTQYF.

The chain recombines TRBV5-1 with TRBJ2-1; D unresolved. The better agreement between TRBJ2-7 and the DNA end casts doubt on the J call. CDR3 length: 12 residues. The germline CDR1 and CDR2 sequences are SGHRS and YFSETQ. CDR3 in amino acids: CASGPLGYEQYF. DNA for the CDR3: TGCGCCAGCGGCCCCTTGGGGTACGAGCAGTACTTC.

This chain uses TRBV5-5 with TRBJ1-5; possibly TRBD1 for D (5 bases). The germline V and J ends were trimmed by 0 bases and 8 bases, with 9 bases remaining between them. In germline, CDR1 is SGHKS, CDR2 YYEKEE (reference sequence). The CDR3 has 13 residues. The CDR3 sequence: CASSLEGSEPQHF. The CDR3 DNA sequence: TGTGCCAGCAGCTTGGAGGGGAGCGAGCCCCAGCATTTT. Full variable domain (missing parts from reference TRBV5-5 and TRBJ1-5): DAGVTQSPTHLIKTRGQQVTLRCSPISGHKSVSWYQQVLGQGPQFIFQYYEKEERGRGNFPDRFSARQFPNYSSELNVNALLLGDSALYLCASSLEGSEPQHFGDGTRLSIL.

This clonotype has only a few counts. The rearrangement uses TRBV10-3 and TRBJ2-1; D not certain. Trimming took off 0 bases at V and 5 bases at J, with 2 bases between the two ends. The length of the CDR3 is 12 residues. CDR1 ENHRY and CDR2 SYGVKD come from the germline V gene. Here the CDR3 reads CAISESNNEQFF. DNA of the CDR3: TGTGCCATCAGTGAGTCCAACAATGAGCAGTTCTTC.

This clonotype was picked up a small number of times. V usage is TRBV6-2 or TRBV6-3 and J usage is TRBJ2-1, with D unresolved. This CDR3 has 12 residues. The germline V and J ends were trimmed by 6 bases and 9 bases, with 12 bases remaining between them. Germline CDR1 and CDR2: MNHEY and SVGEGT. CDR3 DNA sequence: TGTGCCAGCAGCCCCTCTTTTCCTGAGCAGTTCTTC. The encoded protein is CASSPSFPEQFF.

A few counts support this clonotype. The rearrangement joins TRBV5-6 to TRBJ2-5, with D possibly TRBD2 on 5 matching bases. This CDR3 region has 14 residues. The V and J ends lost 0 bases and 11 bases respectively, with 17 bases between them. Germline lookup yields CDR1 SGHDT and CDR2 YYEEEE. CDR3 sequence reads: CASSLGIATSGQYF. Here the CDR3 DNA reads TGTGCCAGCAGCTTGGGGATAGCTACGTCGGGGCAGTACTTC. Full variable domain (missing parts from reference TRBV5-6 and TRBJ2-5): DAGVTQSPTHLIKTRGQQVTLRCSPKSGHDTVSWYQQALGQGPQFIFQYYEEEERQRGNFPDRFSGHQFPNYSSELNVNALLLGDSALYLCASSLGIATSGQYFGPGTRLLVL.

This clonotype was seen a handful of times. The chain joins TRBV7-2 to TRBJ1-5, with 7 bases that match TRBD1. Germline V lookup: CDR1 SGHTA, CDR2 FQGNSA. There are 15 residues in the CDR3. The V segment lost 1 base and the J segment 7 bases; nucleotides outside the gene matches: 7. The CDR3: CASSLGQGRAQPQHF. DNA of the CDR3: TGTGCCAGCAGCTTAGGACAGGGACGAGCCCAGCCCCAGCATTTT.